This TCR beta chain came from a study of OX40 agonist ivuxolimab in advanced cancers. This clone was seen a handful of times. The identical CDR3 is also encoded by other nucleotide sequences in the sample. The repertoire was sequenced with immunoSEQ multiplex PCR; TCRdb's copy has only in-frame clones and lacks some. The profile covers 65,000 to 80,000 clones, with around nine tenths appearing a single time and around 0.78% taken by the ten largest. Germline CDR1 and CDR2: SGHRS and YFSETQ. This CDR3 spans 14 amino acids. V dropped 5 bases and J dropped 3 bases, with 15 bases sitting between them. The V and J genes are TRBV5-1 and TRBJ2-7; possibly TRBD1 for D (5 bases). This receptor was taken from an adult with an advanced solid tumor such as melanoma, head and neck, liver or kidney cancer. The source material was CD4+ or CD8+ T cells sorted from blood, sampled in a trial of the OX40 agonist ivuxolimab. The CDR3 here is CASSQPGQVYEQYF. The CDR3 nucleotides read TGCGCCAGCAGTCAACCCGGACAAGTCTACGAGCAGTACTTC.